This entry concerns a single T cell receptor (beta chain). Its target is unknown. Pooling was applied to second doses at about 4 or about 12 weeks. This entry belongs to a study of T cell responses to AZD1222 COVID-19 vaccine. Study results and caveats: Mostly white British, mostly female donors; authors suggested clonal diversity may be underestimated. Reportedly, nearly half of unique spike TCRs recognized epitopes outside B.1.351/B.1.1.7 mutations.

Germline values: CDR1 MDHEN, CDR2 SYDVKM. This CDR3 region has 13 residues. V lost 6 bases and J lost 5, with 11 bases in between. Only in-frame clones appear in the TCRdb table, and some are missing; sequencing was by immunoSEQ multiplex PCR. The table includes approximately 300,000 clones, around 93% detected once. V and J are TRBV28 and TRBJ1-5; possible D gene TRBD1, 5 bases. The starting material was peripheral blood, obtained 28 days after the second AZD1222 dose. The clonotype was recovered from an adult who received the AZD1222 COVID-19 vaccine. The CDR3 DNA reads as TGTGCCAGCAGCCGCGGGGGAGATCAGCCCCAGCATTTT. It yields the protein CASSRGGDQPQHF.